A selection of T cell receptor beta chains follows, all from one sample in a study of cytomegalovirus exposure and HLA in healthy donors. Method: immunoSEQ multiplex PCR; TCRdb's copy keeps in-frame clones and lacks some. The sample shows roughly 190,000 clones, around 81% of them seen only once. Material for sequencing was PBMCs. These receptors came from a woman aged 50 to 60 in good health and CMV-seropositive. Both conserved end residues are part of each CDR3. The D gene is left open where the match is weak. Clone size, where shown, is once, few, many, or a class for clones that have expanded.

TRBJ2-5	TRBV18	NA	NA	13	TGTGCCAGCTCACCAGACAGCCAAGAGACCCAGTACTTC	CASSPDSQETQYF
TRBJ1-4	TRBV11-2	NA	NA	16	TGTGCCAGCAGCTTAGGGACTCTGGGGAAATATGAAAAACTGTTTTTT	CASSLGTLGKYEKLFF
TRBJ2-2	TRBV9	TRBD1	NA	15	TGTGCCAGCAGCGTAGTAGGGGGCAACACCGGGGAGCTGTTTTTT	CASSVVGGNTGELFF
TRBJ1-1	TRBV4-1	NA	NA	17	TGCGCCAGCAGCCAAGGGACAGTCGTTTCATGGAACACTGAAGCTTTCTTT	CASSQGTVVSWNTEAFF
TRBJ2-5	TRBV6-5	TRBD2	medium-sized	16	TGTGCCAGCAGTTACTTCCTGGCGGGGGTACAAGAGACCCAGTACTTC	CASSYFLAGVQETQYF
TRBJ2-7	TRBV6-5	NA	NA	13	TGTGCCGTTCGACCGGACAACTCCTACGAGCAGTACTTC	CAVRPDNSYEQYF
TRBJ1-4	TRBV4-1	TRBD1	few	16	TGTGCCAGCAGCCAAGATTTTGGGACAGGGGGCGAAAAACTGTTTTTT	CASSQDFGTGGEKLFF
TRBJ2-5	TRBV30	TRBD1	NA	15	TGTGCCTGGAGCCCACCAGGGGGCCAGGTGGAGACCCAGTACTTC	CAWSPPGGQVETQYF
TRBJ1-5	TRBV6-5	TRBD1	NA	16	TGTGCCAGCAGTTACCTGGGACAGGGTGTCAATCAGCCCCAGCATTTT	CASSYLGQGVNQPQHF
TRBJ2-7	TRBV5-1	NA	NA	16	TGCGCCAGCAGCCTTGCGGTAGCTGGCTACTCCTACGAGCAGTACTTC	CASSLAVAGYSYEQYF
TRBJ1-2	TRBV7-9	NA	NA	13	TGTGCCAGCAGCTTCGGTCTGAGCTATGGCTACACCTTC	CASSFGLSYGYTF
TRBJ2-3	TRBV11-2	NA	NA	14	TGTGCCAGCACCTCTACGGGGGAGGCAGATACGCAGTATTTT	CASTSTGEADTQYF